The 31 T cell receptor delta chains below were found in one sample sequenced in a study of γδ T cells in repeated Plasmodium falciparum infection. Bulk repertoires came from Vgamma9/Vdelta2+ or Vdelta2-negative gammadelta T cells flow-sorted from PBMC. TCRdb re-processed the multiplex PCR reads using CATT. The profile covers roughly 93,000 delta-chain clones, with less than 1% appearing a single time and roughly 9.9% taken by the ten largest. The sample comprised gamma-delta T cells from blood. The origin of the receptors is a pool of human donors (malaria-infected and uninfected, not separated).

Regarding this clone: One base separates it from a far larger clone, so it is likely a read error. Other DNA sequences in the same sample also yield this CDR3. The chain joins TRDV1 to TRDJ1; maybe TRDD2 (5 bases). CDR3 length equals 19 residues. Germline V gene data show CDR1 as TSWWSYY and CDR2 as QGS. The V end lost 5 bases, the J end lost 0 bases, and 25 bases lay between the germline ends. The CDR3 protein is CALGSFIRGFRSYTDKLIF. The CDR3, as DNA: TGTGCTCTTGGGTCCTTCATCCGAGGATTCCGATCGTACACCGATAAACTCATCTTT.

On this clone: A far bigger clonotype differs at one base, so this is likely a read error. The same CDR3 can be traced to other DNA sequences in this sample. V gene TRDV2 was called; the J gene was not; the D call TRDD3 from the table was never checked on the DNA. CDR1 is GEAIGNYY and CDR2 is EKD in the germline V gene. This CDR3 region has 16 residues. The CDR3 DNA sequence: TGTGCCTGTGACTCCCTGGGGCCTACCGGGACCGATAAGCTCATCTTT. Amino acid sequence: CACDSLGPTGTDKLIF.

This rearrangement joins TRDV1 to TRDJ1; TRDD3 agrees at 12 bases. The J gene, left out of TCRdb, was set here by checking the DNA against germline. The length of the CDR3 is 20 residues. CDR1 TSWWSYY and CDR2 QGS come from the germline V gene. J lost 3 bases, V lost 0 bases, and 14 bases had no gene match. The CDR3 DNA sequence: TGTGCTCTTGGGGAACTCCAGCCTTCCTACTGGGGGATACACGCCGATAAACTCATCTTT. Translated, it gives CALGELQPSYWGIHADKLIF.

As concerns this clone: The protein TCRdb lists belongs to a much larger clone and differs from this DNA's translation at residue 14, which points to a read error; the protein shown is made from the DNA. The CDR3 reads CALGETGTVVQNTGKLIF. For the CDR3, the DNA is TGTGCTCTTGGGGAAACGGGAACGGTCGTACAAAACACCGGTAAACTCATCTTT. The chain couples TRDV1 to TRDJ1, with D unresolved. TCRdb records no J gene; here it was assigned by comparing the DNA to germline. CDR3 length equals 18 residues. Germline CDR1 reads TSWWSYY; CDR2 reads QGS.

Worth noting for this clone: TCRdb's entry gives the protein of a much larger clone, which mismatches this DNA's translation at residue 8, likely from a read error; the protein reported here is translated from the DNA. This rearrangement joins TRDV2 to TRDJ3, with 7 positions matching TRDD3. The J gene, absent from TCRdb, was called here by matching the DNA to germline. CDR3 length: 18 residues. With 3 bases clipped from V and 0 bases from J, the junction kept 7 bases outside the gene matches. Germline lookup yields CDR1 GEAIGNYY and CDR2 EKD. The CDR3 reads CACDLLGGGSWDTRQMFF. The CDR3 DNA follows: TGTGCCTGTGACTTGCTGGGGGGTGGCTCCTGGGACACCCGACAGATGTTTTTC.

This clone was seen a handful of times. Only one base separates this from a far larger clonotype, so it likely reflects a read error. This CDR3 is also generated by other DNA sequences in the sample. The chain recombines TRDV2 with TRDJ1; TRDD3 aligns across 7 bases. The J gene, not given by TCRdb, was assigned here from a germline match of the nucleotide sequence. Trimming took 0 bases from V and 0 from J; bases not matched to a gene: 9. Germline CDR1 reads GEAIGNYY; CDR2 reads EKD. The CDR3 extends over 17 amino acids. The CDR3 reads CACDTVSGGLYTDKLIF. The CDR3 DNA sequence: TGTGCCTGTGACACCGTGTCTGGGGGGCTGTACACCGATAAACTCATCTTT.

Of note for this clone: A read error is the likely source, as a far larger clone sits one nucleotide away. The same CDR3 can be traced to other DNA sequences in this sample. DNA of the CDR3: TGTGCTTATAGGAGCACCCCGCGGCTACGTGGCCTCCCTGGGGGCCGGCCCTTCACCGATAAACTCATCTTT. This codes for CAYRSTPRLRGLPGGRPFTDKLIF. This chain links TRAV38-2/DV8 with TRDJ1; 7 bases are a match to TRDD3. The J gene is absent in TCRdb and was assigned here via DNA matching to germline. The germline gives CDR1 TSESDYY, CDR2 QEAYKQQN. With 1 base clipped from V and 1 base from J, the junction kept 31 bases outside the gene matches. CDR3 size: 24 residues.

This clone was picked up many times. The chain employs TRDV1 and TRDJ1, with 7 bases aligning to TRDD3. The CDR3 length is 15 residues. Per germline, CDR1 TSWWSYY and CDR2 QGS. V was clipped by 3 bases and J by 0 bases; unmatched bases: 4. The CDR3 DNA sequence: TGTGCTCTTGGGGAGGTGGGGGACTACACCGATAAACTCATCTTT. Its translation is CALGEVGDYTDKLIF.

This clone appeared a few times. The translation of this DNA and the TCRdb protein of a much larger clone differ at residue 15, probably owing to a read error; the protein shown here is translated from the DNA. This chain uses TRDV2 with TRDJ1; 7 positions match TRDD3. In the absence of a J gene in TCRdb, the DNA was matched to germline to assign it here. The CDR3 sequence is 18 residues long. Germline CDR1 and CDR2: GEAIGNYY and EKD. The CDR3 here is CACDSLGGLDPYTDRLIF. CDR3 sequence (DNA): TGTGCCTGTGACAGTCTGGGGGGCCTCGACCCTTACACCGATAGACTCATCTTT.

This clone was detected ten times or more. The chain recombines TRDV1 with TRDJ1, with a possible D match to TRDD3 (5 bases). Trimming cost V 2 bases and J 0 bases, with 22 bases left between them. The CDR3 is made up of 19 amino acids. The germline V gene encodes CDR1 TSWWSYY and CDR2 QGS. CDR3 residues: CALGETRAARGTYTDKLIF. The DNA for the CDR3 is TGTGCTCTTGGGGAAACTAGGGCCGCTAGGGGAACGTACACCGATAAACTCATCTTT.

In regard to this clone: A far larger clone is one base from this, pointing to a likely read error. Other DNA sequences in the same sample also yield this CDR3. CDR3 nucleotides: TGTGCCTTATGGCCTTCACGCAGGGGATACGCATTTACCGATAAACTCATCTTT. Its translation is CALWPSRRGYAFTDKLIF. The chain couples TRDV3 to TRDJ1, with 9 bases aligning to TRDD3. As TCRdb names no J gene, one was assigned here on the basis of a DNA match to germline. J was trimmed by 2 bases and V by 3 bases; bases with no gene match: 19. This CDR3 is 18 amino acids long. In germline, CDR1 is TVYSNPD, CDR2 GDNSRS (reference sequence).

This clone was seen a handful of times. Translating this DNA gives a protein that differs at residue 3 from the TCRdb one, which belongs to a much larger clone; a read error is likely, and the protein shown is this translation. The rearrangement links TRDV2 to TRDJ1; D ambiguous. TCRdb leaves out the J gene; it was filled in here by matching the DNA to germline. Germline V lookup: CDR1 GEAIGNYY, CDR2 EKD. There are 18 residues in the CDR3. The CDR3 coding sequence is TGTGCCCGTGACACCGTCGGGGCCCAGGAAGGGAACACCGATAAACTCATCTTT. This sequence encodes CARDTVGAQEGNTDKLIF.

Of note for this clone: The mismatch at residue 11 between this DNA's translation and the TCRdb protein of a much larger clone likely reflects a read error; the protein shown is translated from the DNA. The genes are TRDV1 and TRDJ1; possibly TRDD3 for D (6 bases). Germline loops: CDR1 TSWWSYY, CDR2 QGS. The CDR3 is 21 residues long. With 2 bases removed from V and 0 bases from J, the gap between germline ends came to 28 bases. The CDR3 sequence: CALGEADTQPLLWGDTDKLIF. Written as DNA, the CDR3 is TGTGCTCTTGGGGAAGCCGATACACAACCCCTCCTTTGGGGGGACACCGATAAACTCATCTTT.

As for this clone: The TCRdb record carries a much larger clone's protein, which differs from this DNA's translation at residue 6; a read error is the likely cause, and the protein listed here is the DNA translation. DNA of the CDR3: TGTGCCTGTGACACCAGTCTGGGGGATTCTCAATTTTACACCGATAAACTCATCTTT. Translation: CACDTSLGDSQFYTDKLIF. This chain joins TRDV2 and TRDJ1; 9 bases map to TRDD3. TCRdb leaves out the J gene; it was filled in here by matching the DNA to germline. The germline V gene has CDR1 GEAIGNYY and CDR2 EKD. This CDR3 comprises 19 residues. V shed 0 bases, J shed 0 bases, and the junction held 13 bases outside the gene matches.

This clone has more than one count but fewer than ten. TCRdb's protein, taken from a much larger clone, differs from this DNA's translation at residue 9, likely owing to a read error; the protein displayed comes from the DNA. The chain carries TRDV1 and TRDJ1; D unresolved. The J gene was not available in TCRdb and was assigned here by matching the DNA to germline segments. CDR1 and CDR2 (germline): TSWWSYY, QGS. The CDR3 totals 12 residues. In nucleotides, the CDR3 is TGTGCTCTCCTAGCCCGGGGCGATCAACTCATCTTT. Translating it yields CALLARGDQLIF.

On this clone: Since a far larger clone is one base different, this is likely a read error. Other DNA sequences from this sample encode an identical CDR3 as well. The J gene was not called, though the V gene is TRDV2; the listed D gene, TRDD3, was not tested against the DNA. Germline values: CDR1 GEAIGNYY, CDR2 EKD. The CDR3 spans 23 residues. CDR3 coding DNA: TGTGCCTGTGACACCGCCCCGGCACGTGGAGTGGGGGATACGACCTACCTACCTGGTAAGCTCATCTTT. It is translated as CACDTAPARGVGDTTYLPGKLIF.

This clone was recorded many times. The protein in TCRdb stems from a much larger clone and differs at residue 5 from this DNA's translation, likely a read error; here the protein is translated from the DNA. The chain couples TRDV1 to TRDJ1, with D maybe TRDD2 (5 bases). Per the germline V gene, CDR1 is TSWWSYY and CDR2 is QGS. The CDR3 length is 16 residues. Deletions cut 4 bases from V and 0 bases from J, with 15 bases between. CDR3 region: CALGGLCFLYTDKLIF. CDR3 bases: TGTGCTCTTGGGGGACTGTGTTTCCTGTACACCGATAAACTCATCTTT.

A few counts support this clone. TCRdb records a much larger clone's protein for this DNA, with a difference at residue 13 that likely arises from a read error; the protein given is the translation of the DNA. V usage is TRDV1 and J usage is TRDJ1, with 12 bases that match TRDD3. As TCRdb names no J gene, one was assigned here on the basis of a DNA match to germline. This CDR3 has 18 residues. The V segment lost 2 bases and the J segment 8 bases; nucleotides outside the gene matches: 15. Looked up from germline, CDR1 is TSWWSYY and CDR2 is QGS. Here the CDR3 reads CALGEGVPLGDTARKLIF. CDR3 nucleotide sequence: TGTGCTCTTGGGGAAGGGGTCCCACTGGGGGATACAGCTAGAAAACTCATCTTT.

This clone showed up just a few times. TCRdb's listed protein matches a much larger clone and diverges from this DNA's translation at residue 8, likely through a read error; the protein shown comes from the DNA. The V and J genes are TRDV1 and TRDJ1; the D gene is possibly TRDD3 (9 bases). TCRdb is silent on the J gene; assignment here came from matching the DNA to germline. The CDR3 is 22 amino acids. V was shortened by 4 bases and J by 2 bases, with 35 bases between the two germline ends. The germline CDR1 and CDR2 sequences are TSWWSYY and QGS. CDR3 sequence: CALGAYPAAFLKYWGKTDKLIF. The CDR3 bases are TGTGCTCTTGGGGCCTACCCTGCCGCCTTCCTAAAGTACTGGGGGAAAACCGATAAACTCATCTTT.

This clone showed up many times. Other nucleotide sequences from this sample produce the same CDR3. The rearrangement joins TRDV1 to TRDJ1; tentative D call: TRDD3 (6 bases). The CDR3 extends over 16 amino acids. Germline CDR1 is TSWWSYY and CDR2 is QGS. Trimming stripped 5 bases from V and 0 bases from J, with 16 bases between. CDR3 nucleotide sequence: TGTGCTCTTGGGTACTGGGCGGAGGATAACACCGATAAACTCATCTTT. This codes for CALGYWAEDNTDKLIF.

This clone turned up a few times. A far larger clone is just one base off, so this is likely a read error. The sample contains more than one DNA sequence encoding this CDR3. The chain carries TRDV1 and TRDJ1; D unclear. The J gene, not given by TCRdb, was assigned here from a germline match of the nucleotide sequence. The CDR3 has 19 amino acids. Germline V gene sequence: CDR1 TSWWSYY, CDR2 QGS. Between the trimmed V and J ends, which lost 3 bases and 0 bases, there was a span of 23 bases. The CDR3: CALGEPSRPYSWYTDKLIF. The CDR3 DNA follows: TGTGCTCTTGGGGAGCCGTCCCGCCCGTATTCATGGTACACCGATAAACTCATCTTT.

Only a few counts were recorded for this clone. This DNA's translation and the protein TCRdb lists, from a much larger clone, do not match at residue 15, likely due to a read error; the protein shown is translated from the DNA. This chain links TRDV1 with TRDJ1, with D perhaps TRDD3 (5 bases). TCRdb carries no J gene annotation; the J gene was assigned here by matching the DNA with germline. Germline values: CDR1 TSWWSYY, CDR2 QGS. This CDR3 spans 18 amino acids. The CDR3 reads CALGELAIPRGPTDRLIF. The CDR3 nucleotides are TGTGCTCTTGGGGAACTAGCTATCCCCCGGGGACCCACCGATAGACTCATCTTT.

Comment on this clone: The protein held in TCRdb is that of a much larger clone and does not match this DNA's translation at residue 11, likely because of a read error; the protein shown is translated from the DNA. The CDR3: CAFGGKPTFLTGGSYSDPPYTDKLIF. Written as DNA, the CDR3 is TGTGCCTTTGGGGGGAAACCCACCTTCCTAACTGGGGGAAGTTATTCAGACCCTCCGTACACCGATAAACTCATCTTT. The gene calls are TRDV3 and TRDJ1; TRDD3 is a possible D gene (9 bases). Assignment of the J gene here rests on matching the DNA to germline, because TCRdb gives none. Per the germline V gene, CDR1 is TVYSNPD and CDR2 is GDNSRS (reference sequence). This CDR3 spans 26 amino acids. V was trimmed by 2 bases and J by 0 bases, leaving 49 bases between them.

This clone was counted a few times. A read error likely explains this, since a far larger clone differs by one base. The same CDR3 is also encoded by other DNA sequences in this sample. The V gene is TRDV2, the J gene TRDJ1; weak D call: TRDD3 (6 bases). Here the J gene was assigned by germline matching of the DNA, as TCRdb has none. The germline V gene encodes CDR1 GEAIGNYY and CDR2 EKD. The V end was cut by 3 bases, the J end by 0 bases, with 13 bases between. The CDR3 is made up of 15 amino acids. CDR3 sequence (DNA): TGTGCCTGTGACGTACTGGGTGTTTACACCGATAAACTCATCTTT. Translated, it gives CACDVLGVYTDKLIF.

A few counts support this clone. This likely stems from a read error, as it lies one base from a far larger clone. This CDR3 is also generated by other DNA sequences in the sample. J is TRDJ1 and V is TRDV1; 10 bases match TRDD3. Assignment of the J gene here rests on matching the DNA to germline, because TCRdb gives none. The germline V gene has CDR1 TSWWSYY and CDR2 QGS. The CDR3 contains 26 residues. The V segment lost 0 bases and the J segment 0 bases; nucleotides outside the gene matches: 31. Here the CDR3 DNA reads TGTGCTCTTGGGGAACTAGGGGTCAAAGGCTTTTCGACTGGGGGATTCTCACACCTGTACACCGATAAACTCATCTTT. This codes for CALGELGVKGFSTGGFSHLYTDKLIF.

This clone was seen a handful of times. Since a much larger clone is just one base distant, this may be a read error. The chain is built from TRDV1 and TRDJ1; no clear D gene. TCRdb offers no J gene call, so here the DNA was matched to germline to obtain one. V lost 3 bases, J lost 3 bases, and 14 bases lay in between. Germline assignment: CDR1 TSWWSYY and CDR2 QGS. The CDR3 is 15 residues long. The CDR3 loop is CALGDPPVIADKLIF. CDR3 DNA sequence: TGTGCTCTTGGGGACCCCCCGGTGATTGCCGATAAACTCATCTTT.

This clone was recorded a few times. A far larger clone lies a single base away; this is likely a read error. Additional DNA sequences in this sample encode the identical CDR3. The chain joins TRDV1 to TRDJ1, with 9 nucleotides matching TRDD3. The J gene is not listed in TCRdb, so it was assigned here from a DNA match to germline. CDR1 is TSWWSYY and CDR2 is QGS in the germline V gene. The CDR3 spans 30 residues. V gave up 3 bases and J gave up 4 bases; unmatched junction bases: 51. The CDR3 bases are TGTGCTCTTGGGGAGATTGGCCGTCAAGATACCTTCCATTTCCTGTACCGGAGGATTTGGGGGATAACGTTACTCGATAAACTCATCTTT. It encodes CALGEIGRQDTFHFLYRRIWGITLLDKLIF.

As concerns this clone: The TCRdb record carries a much larger clone's protein, which differs from this DNA's translation at residue 9; a read error is the likely cause, and the protein listed here is the DNA translation. V is TRDV2 and J is TRDJ3, with TRDD3 matching over 9 bases. Because TCRdb records no J gene, it was assigned here through a match of the DNA to germline. The CDR3 is 24 amino acids. V shed 0 bases, J shed 0 bases, and the junction held 20 bases outside the gene matches. CDR1 GEAIGNYY and CDR2 EKD come from the germline V gene. CDR3 DNA sequence: TGTGCCTGTGACACCAGGGTCTTCGACTGGGGGACAACGCGTGACTCCTGGGACACCCGACAGATGTTTTTC. Residues: CACDTRVFDWGTTRDSWDTRQMFF.

Remarks on this clone: The TCRdb protein, from a much larger clone, departs from this DNA's translation at residue 8, likely by read error; the protein shown derives from the DNA. The sample holds other DNA sequences that translate to the same CDR3. J is TRDJ1 and V is TRDV2; D is unclear. TCRdb gives no J gene; it was assigned here by matching the DNA to germline. The CDR3 is 15 residues long. Trimming stripped 0 bases from V and 2 bases from J, with 12 bases between. The germline V gene has CDR1 GEAIGNYY and CDR2 EKD. CDR3 amino acids: CACDTGGTGTDKLIF. CDR3 sequence (DNA): TGTGCCTGTGACACCGGTGGGACGGGTACCGATAAACTCATCTTT.

This clone showed up just a few times. TCRdb lists the protein of a much larger clone for this DNA, which differs at residue 13, so this is likely a read error; the protein given here is translated from the DNA itself. This sequence joins TRDV1 and TRDJ1, with 7 bases fitting TRDD3. TCRdb records no J gene; here it was assigned by comparing the DNA to germline. Trimming at V came to 0 bases and at J to 4 bases, leaving 26 bases not matched to a gene. The CDR3 runs to 22 residues. From germline, CDR1 is TSWWSYY and CDR2 QGS. The CDR3 nucleotides read TGTGCTCTTGGGGAACTATTTACCTATACTACGAAAGGCTGGGGGTTAGGCGATAAACTCATCTTT. Translated, it gives CALGELFTYTTKGWGLGDKLIF.

Note on this clone: The translation of this DNA and the TCRdb protein of a much larger clone differ at residue 8, probably owing to a read error; the protein shown here is translated from the DNA. The chain combines TRDV1 with TRDJ1; 10 bases are shared with TRDD3. TCRdb records no J gene; here it was assigned by comparing the DNA to germline. The junction had 16 bases not matched to a gene; V was cut back by 3 bases and J by 0 bases. The CDR3 runs 20 residues. In germline, CDR1 is TSWWSYY, CDR2 QGS. CDR3 sequence (DNA): TGTGCTCTTGGGGACCAGTTTTCTGCGTGGGGGATACATTACACCGATAAACTCATCTTT. Translated, it gives CALGDQFSAWGIHYTDKLIF.